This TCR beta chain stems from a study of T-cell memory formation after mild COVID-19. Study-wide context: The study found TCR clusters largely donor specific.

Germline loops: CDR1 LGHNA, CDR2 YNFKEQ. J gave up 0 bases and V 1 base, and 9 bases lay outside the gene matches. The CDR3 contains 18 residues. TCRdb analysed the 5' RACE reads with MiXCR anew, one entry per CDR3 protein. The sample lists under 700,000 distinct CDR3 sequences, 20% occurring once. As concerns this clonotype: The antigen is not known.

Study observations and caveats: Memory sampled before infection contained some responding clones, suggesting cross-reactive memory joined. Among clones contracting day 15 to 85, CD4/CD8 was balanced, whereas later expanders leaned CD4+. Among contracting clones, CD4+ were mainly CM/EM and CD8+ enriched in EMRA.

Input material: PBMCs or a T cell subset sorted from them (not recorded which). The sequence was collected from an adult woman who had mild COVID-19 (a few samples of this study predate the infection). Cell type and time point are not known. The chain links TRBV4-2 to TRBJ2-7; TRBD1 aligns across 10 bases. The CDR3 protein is CASSQVGTGASFSYEQYF. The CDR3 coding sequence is TGTGCCAGCAGCCAAGTGGGGACAGGGGCCTCATTCTCCTACGAGCAGTACTTC.